Listed below are T cell receptor beta chains from one sample, sequenced in a study of identical twins. TCRdb re-analysed the 5' RACE reads in MiXCR, keeping a single row per CDR3 protein. Among some 790,000 distinct CDR3 sequences listed, 15% to 20% were seen once. This sample also belongs to another study, concerning T cells expressing NK-cell markers.

Sample: PBMCs. The receptors stem from a woman aged 18 to 35 in good health. Each CDR3 is given with its conserved first and last residue. D genes are given only for firm matches. Clone size appears in some rows only: once, few, many, or a class for an expanded clone.

cdr3_aa: CASSPAQNAYNEQFF; cdr3_nt: TGCGCCAGCAGCCCAGCTCAGAACGCCTACAATGAGCAGTTCTTC; clone_size: many; j_call: TRBJ2-1; d_call: -; v_call: TRBV5-1
cdr3_aa: CASSTGGGTYNEQFF; cdr3_nt: TGTGCCAGCAGTACGGGGGGCGGGACCTACAATGAGCAGTTCTTC; clone_size: few; j_call: TRBJ2-1; d_call: -; v_call: TRBV27
cdr3_aa: CASSYRRADNEQFF; cdr3_nt: TGTGCCAGCAGTTATCGCAGGGCGGACAATGAGCAGTTCTTC; clone_size: few; j_call: TRBJ2-1; d_call: -; v_call: TRBV6-5
cdr3_aa: CASSPTGDGTGELFF; cdr3_nt: TGTGCCAGCAGTCCAACAGGGGACGGAACCGGGGAGCTGTTTTTT; clone_size: -; j_call: TRBJ2-2; d_call: TRBD1; v_call: TRBV12-3/TRBV12-4
cdr3_aa: CASSWDLTLSYEQYF; cdr3_nt: TGTGCCAGCAGCTGGGACCTAACACTTTCCTACGAGCAGTACTTC; clone_size: few; j_call: TRBJ2-7; d_call: -; v_call: TRBV7-2
cdr3_aa: CASSPTSGPTDTQYF; cdr3_nt: TGTGCCAGCTCACCCACTAGCGGCCCCACAGATACGCAGTATTTT; clone_size: -; j_call: TRBJ2-3; d_call: TRBD2; v_call: TRBV18
cdr3_aa: CASSLPAGEGETQYF; cdr3_nt: TGCGCCAGCAGCCTACCGGCGGGAGAGGGGGAGACCCAGTACTTC; clone_size: -; j_call: TRBJ2-5; d_call: TRBD2; v_call: TRBV5-1
cdr3_aa: CASSDPSGGTDTQYF; cdr3_nt: TGCGCCAGCAGTGACCCTAGCGGAGGCACAGATACGCAGTATTTT; clone_size: few; j_call: TRBJ2-3; d_call: TRBD2; v_call: TRBV10-2
cdr3_aa: CASSYLYNYEQYF; cdr3_nt: TGTGCCAGCAGTTACCTGTACAACTACGAGCAGTACTTC; clone_size: few; j_call: TRBJ2-7; d_call: -; v_call: TRBV6-2/TRBV6-3
cdr3_aa: CASTPGVPGELFF; cdr3_nt: TGTGCCAGCACCCCCGGGGTCCCCGGGGAGCTGTTTTTT; clone_size: -; j_call: TRBJ2-2; d_call: -; v_call: TRBV12-3/TRBV12-4
cdr3_aa: CSTLAGSYNEQFF; cdr3_nt: TGCAGCACACTAGCGGGGTCCTACAATGAGCAGTTCTTC; clone_size: -; j_call: TRBJ2-1; d_call: TRBD2; v_call: TRBV29-1
cdr3_aa: CASSNDLATQYF; cdr3_nt: TGTGCCAGCAGTAACGACCTAGCTACGCAGTATTTT; clone_size: -; j_call: TRBJ2-3; d_call: -; v_call: TRBV7-6
cdr3_aa: CASAKLAATNNEQFF; cdr3_nt: TGCGCCAGCGCGAAACTAGCGGCTACCAACAATGAGCAGTTCTTC; clone_size: -; j_call: TRBJ2-1; d_call: TRBD2; v_call: TRBV10-2
cdr3_aa: CASSLVPADVPISYEQYF; cdr3_nt: TGCGCCAGCAGCTTGGTTCCCGCGGACGTACCGATCTCCTACGAGCAGTACTTC; clone_size: -; j_call: TRBJ2-7; d_call: -; v_call: TRBV5-1
cdr3_aa: CASSPHSWGESLLAKNIQYF; cdr3_nt: TGTGCCAGCAGCCCTCACTCCTGGGGGGAAAGCTTACTAGCCAAAAACATTCAGTACTTC; clone_size: many; j_call: TRBJ2-4; d_call: -; v_call: TRBV11-1
cdr3_aa: CSAHAGAGAKNIQYF; cdr3_nt: TGCAGTGCTCATGCCGGGGCTGGAGCCAAAAACATTCAGTACTTC; clone_size: few; j_call: TRBJ2-4; d_call: -; v_call: TRBV20-1
cdr3_aa: CASSFARETQYF; cdr3_nt: TGTGCCAGCAGTTTCGCCCGAGAGACCCAGTACTTC; clone_size: many; j_call: TRBJ2-5; d_call: -; v_call: TRBV12-3/TRBV12-4
cdr3_aa: CASSLRANNEQFF; cdr3_nt: TGTGCCAGCAGTTTACGAGCAAACAATGAGCAGTTCTTC; clone_size: few; j_call: TRBJ2-1; d_call: -; v_call: TRBV27
cdr3_aa: CSATPGLADYEQYF; cdr3_nt: TGCAGTGCTACACCGGGACTAGCAGACTACGAGCAGTACTTC; clone_size: many; j_call: TRBJ2-7; d_call: TRBD2; v_call: TRBV20-1
cdr3_aa: CSARIVARNIQYF; cdr3_nt: TGCAGTGCTAGAATCGTCGCTAGAAACATTCAGTACTTC; clone_size: -; j_call: TRBJ2-4; d_call: -; v_call: TRBV20-1
cdr3_aa: CASSLAGLRGSDEQFF; cdr3_nt: TGCGCCAGCAGCTTGGCCGGTTTGAGGGGCTCAGATGAGCAGTTCTTC; clone_size: few; j_call: TRBJ2-1; d_call: -; v_call: TRBV5-1
cdr3_aa: CASSFKVAEQFF; cdr3_nt: TGTGCCAGCAGTTTCAAGGTAGCGGAGCAGTTCTTC; clone_size: few; j_call: TRBJ2-1; d_call: -; v_call: TRBV12-3/TRBV12-4
cdr3_aa: CASSLGDPLGYTF; cdr3_nt: TGCGCCAGCAGCTTGGGGGACCCGCTTGGCTACACCTTC; clone_size: once; j_call: TRBJ1-2; d_call: -; v_call: TRBV5-1
cdr3_aa: CSATEDYGYTF; cdr3_nt: TGCAGCGCCACGGAAGACTATGGCTACACCTTC; clone_size: few; j_call: TRBJ1-2; d_call: -; v_call: TRBV29-1
cdr3_aa: CSARHQGKGKAFF; cdr3_nt: TGCAGTGCTAGACATCAGGGGAAGGGAAAAGCTTTCTTT; clone_size: -; j_call: TRBJ1-1; d_call: -; v_call: TRBV20-1
cdr3_aa: CAISDGDMPSGEKLFF; cdr3_nt: TGTGCCATCAGTGATGGGGACATGCCCTCCGGGGAAAAACTGTTTTTT; clone_size: -; j_call: TRBJ1-4; d_call: -; v_call: TRBV10-3
cdr3_aa: CASSFEGLLAKNIQYF; cdr3_nt: TGTGCCAGCAGTTTTGAGGGTCTCCTAGCCAAAAACATTCAGTACTTC; clone_size: -; j_call: TRBJ2-4; d_call: -; v_call: TRBV12-3/TRBV12-4
cdr3_aa: CASTVTALDTDTQYF; cdr3_nt: TGTGCCAGCACGGTGACAGCTTTGGACACAGATACGCAGTATTTT; clone_size: -; j_call: TRBJ2-3; d_call: -; v_call: TRBV9
cdr3_aa: CASSFGRLEGKEKLFF; cdr3_nt: TGTGCCAGCAGCTTCGGTCGGTTGGAGGGGAAGGAAAAACTGTTTTTT; clone_size: -; j_call: TRBJ1-4; d_call: -; v_call: TRBV7-2
cdr3_aa: CAISHAVAGAHTDTQYF; cdr3_nt: TGTGCCATCAGCCACGCCGTAGCGGGGGCCCACACAGATACGCAGTATTTT; clone_size: -; j_call: TRBJ2-3; d_call: TRBD2; v_call: TRBV10-3
cdr3_aa: CSARDQDNEQFF; cdr3_nt: TGCAGTGCTAGAGATCAGGACAATGAGCAGTTCTTC; clone_size: -; j_call: TRBJ2-1; d_call: -; v_call: TRBV20-1
cdr3_aa: CSVLGPGRIPTYEQYF; cdr3_nt: TGCAGTGTGCTGGGTCCGGGACGGATACCTACCTACGAGCAGTACTTC; clone_size: -; j_call: TRBJ2-7; d_call: -; v_call: TRBV20-1
cdr3_aa: CASSLIQKETQYF; cdr3_nt: TGTGCCAGCAGCTTAATCCAAAAAGAGACCCAGTACTTC; clone_size: -; j_call: TRBJ2-5; d_call: -; v_call: TRBV7-3
cdr3_aa: CASSERGYTEAFF; cdr3_nt: TGCGCCAGCAGTGAACGGGGTTACACTGAAGCTTTCTTT; clone_size: -; j_call: TRBJ1-1; d_call: -; v_call: TRBV5-1
cdr3_aa: CASSPEGLETQYF; cdr3_nt: TGTGCCAGCTCACCAGAGGGTTTGGAGACCCAGTACTTC; clone_size: -; j_call: TRBJ2-5; d_call: -; v_call: TRBV18
cdr3_aa: CASSLGGRSNEAFF; cdr3_nt: TGTGCCAGCAGCCTAGGGGGGCGATCGAATGAAGCTTTCTTT; clone_size: few; j_call: TRBJ1-1; d_call: -; v_call: TRBV7-8
cdr3_aa: CASMFWTSGGYEQFF; cdr3_nt: TGTGCCAGCATGTTCTGGACTAGCGGGGGATATGAGCAGTTCTTC; clone_size: few; j_call: TRBJ2-1; d_call: TRBD2; v_call: TRBV6-2/TRBV6-3
cdr3_aa: CASRDRGTNTEAFF; cdr3_nt: TGTGCCAGCCGGGACAGGGGTACGAACACTGAAGCTTTCTTT; clone_size: -; j_call: TRBJ1-1; d_call: TRBD1; v_call: TRBV7-2
cdr3_aa: CASSPRRGYYEQYF; cdr3_nt: TGTGCCAGCAGCCCCAGGAGGGGGTATTACGAGCAGTACTTC; clone_size: few; j_call: TRBJ2-7; d_call: -; v_call: TRBV3-1
cdr3_aa: CASSPDVRGSGNEQFF; cdr3_nt: TGTGCCAGCAGTCCCGACGTTCGAGGGAGTGGCAATGAGCAGTTCTTC; clone_size: -; j_call: TRBJ2-1; d_call: -; v_call: TRBV12-3/TRBV12-4
cdr3_aa: CASSEGRPVTEAFF; cdr3_nt: TGTGCCAGCAGTGAGGGACGCCCGGTCACTGAAGCTTTCTTT; clone_size: -; j_call: TRBJ1-1; d_call: -; v_call: TRBV25-1
cdr3_aa: CSAPSRGAGETQYF; cdr3_nt: TGCAGTGCCCCCTCCCGGGGGGCCGGGGAGACCCAGTACTTC; clone_size: -; j_call: TRBJ2-5; d_call: -; v_call: TRBV20-1
cdr3_aa: CASSPMGANYGYTF; cdr3_nt: TGCGCCAGCAGCCCGATGGGAGCTAACTATGGCTACACCTTC; clone_size: -; j_call: TRBJ1-2; d_call: -; v_call: TRBV5-1
cdr3_aa: CASSLAIELLLSEQYF; cdr3_nt: TGTGCCAGCAGCTTAGCCATAGAGTTACTCCTAAGCGAGCAGTACTTC; clone_size: -; j_call: TRBJ2-7; d_call: -; v_call: TRBV11-2
cdr3_aa: CASSQDQSPQETQYF; cdr3_nt: TGTGCCAGCAGCCAAGATCAGAGCCCCCAAGAGACCCAGTACTTC; clone_size: few; j_call: TRBJ2-5; d_call: -; v_call: TRBV3-1
cdr3_aa: CAISGVSRQGESGELFF; cdr3_nt: TGTGCCATCAGTGGTGTCAGTCGGCAGGGGGAATCCGGGGAGCTGTTTTTT; clone_size: -; j_call: TRBJ2-2; d_call: TRBD1; v_call: TRBV10-3
cdr3_aa: CASSVPGSKNIQYF; cdr3_nt: TGTGCCAGCAGTGTGCCGGGGTCCAAAAACATTCAGTACTTC; clone_size: few; j_call: TRBJ2-4; d_call: -; v_call: TRBV25-1